This TCR beta chain was documented in a study of cytomegalovirus exposure and HLA in healthy donors (dated by TCRdb to about 2017). Context from the whole study: An earlier analysis of approximately 640 of the donors reported 250 to 350 Gb of sequence data and some 100 million unique TCR beta sequences from about 179 million T cells. About 300 gigabases of sequencing data and tens of millions of unique TCR sequences made up an early release that covered 500 to 650 HLA-typed donors. The genetic ancestry cluster associated with self-reported Caucasian donors included 65% to 90% of the approximately 400 genotyped donors. The aim of the study was to test whether cataloging public T cell receptors could identify signatures of past pathogen exposure. The study profiled the T cell repertoires of about 640 subjects by immunosequencing and related them to cytomegalovirus serostatus. In addition to the first cohort of 666 subjects, a separate validation cohort of 120 different subjects was used. High-throughput TCR immunosequencing, statistical association of individual TCRs with disease status, and machine learning were combined to predict cytomegalovirus infection status. A later analysis re-examined previously published TCR beta repertoires from roughly 720 donors and added high-resolution HLA genotyping to investigate patterns of TCR occurrence. Rather than using new phenotypic data, the later analysis identified candidate immune exposures from TCR beta sequences and from how often those sequences occurred across donors. An earlier analysis of 587 of the donors used high-throughput TCR beta sequencing to judge whether each TCR beta V gene segment behaved as functional or pseudogenic. Alongside the repertoire data, information on donor age, sex, ethnicity and CMV serostatus was compiled. Genome-wide SNP genotypes for about 65% of the roughly 700 donors were used in a later genetic analysis, which treated that subset as a discovery cohort. All discovery cohort repertoires had been generated using a single sequencing platform. HLA typing included class I and class II loci at four-digit resolution. The number of typed donors differed by locus: about 629-630 for A, B, C, DRB1 and DQB1; approximately 540 for DQA1; around 580 for DPA1; and 400 to 480 for DPB1. About 5 DR-DQ haplotypes were handled as single units for association and clustering, since linkage in the cohort was strong. Across some 400 genotyped donors of the cohort, an average of about 240,000 unique TCR beta nucleotide sequences per donor were sequenced, and 15% to 20% of those sequences were non-productive.

Summary of the overall study and its limitations: Most TCR sequences were observed very rarely across donors, whereas some public TCRs were present in many individuals. Three of the identified cytomegalovirus-associated TCR beta chains were confirmed in vitro to be specific for cytomegalovirus antigens. In a later analysis, the rate of TCR association differed among HLA loci, with DRB1 alleles having the most associated TCRs and HLA-C alleles having the fewest. Cytomegalovirus status was reported to be diagnosed by the classifier with high specificity and sensitivity in both the original and validation cohorts. A further reported finding was that TCR beta sequences accurately predicted the HLA-A and HLA-B alleles for most subjects in the first cohort. Some IMGT-functional V segments, including TRBV6-2 and TRBV6-3, could not be told apart with the 87-base-pair reads, so those segments were excluded. For the cohort, immune exposure information was limited to CMV serostatus. HLA typing was unavailable for some donors at each locus, so association tests used only the typed subset. Strong co-occurrence of HLA alleles, especially DR and DQ, made assigning TCR associations to individual alleles difficult. Presence/absence analyses assumed roughly uniform sequencing depth across donors, an assumption that may not hold. A later analysis found that HLA-associated TCR beta chains were more clonally expanded and had lower generation probabilities than equally common non-associated chains. The cohort was sequenced for TCR beta chains only, and without alpha or paired-chain data the features that could be detected were limited. Specific HLA alleles were associated with roughly 16,000 TCR beta sequences at a false discovery rate of 0.05 in a later analysis. In an earlier analysis of 587 of the donors, most TCR beta V segments appeared in productive rearrangements about 87% or about 30% of the time, broadly matching IMGT annotations. The earlier analysis of some 560 of the donors excluded some 15 rarely observed V segments, including chromosome 9 orphons, because counts were too low. An association between a missense DCLRE1C variant and V-gene and J-gene trimming of TCR beta chains was found in a later genetic analysis and replicated in an independent cohort. A later genetic analysis reported fewer N-insertions in productive TCRs among donors in an Asian-associated ancestry cluster than the roughly 700-donor mean. In a later analysis, most CMV-associated TCR beta chains were found to appear HLA-restricted, with HLA associations seemingly driven largely by CMV exposure. According to the authors, the approach could potentially be generalized to other disease states and immunological phenotypes. Correlated functional status among segregating V segments might reflect linkage disequilibrium, but an unknown experimental factor could not be ruled out. The sequencing pipeline was judged likely to have produced a cluster of highly shared sequence variants as a technical artifact. According to a later analysis, parvovirus B19, influenza, CMV and Epstein-Barr virus appeared linked to several top co-occurrence clusters. In the study, approximately 160 TCR beta chains were listed as associated with cytomegalovirus.

The cohort comprised fewer than 700 healthy bone marrow donors. At the time of sampling, all cohort members were nominally healthy, though unrecorded immune exposures were likely present. The donor tested CMV seronegative, placing the donor among the 300 to 400 seronegative members of the cohort. Every donor gave a peripheral blood sample, and the peripheral blood mononuclear cells from that sample were used for TCR beta sequencing. The Qiagen DNeasy Blood Extraction Kit was used to extract genomic DNA from the blood cell samples. CDR1 and CDR2, per the germline V gene, are LGHNT and FRNRAP. Taken from cysteine to phenylalanine, the CDR3 has 14 residues. The kept DNA is CDR3 alone, 42 bases in frame from the first base. Trimming takes 1 base from V and 1 base from J, and the germline ends sit 7 bases apart. The library relied on the immunoSEQ multiplex PCR assay. For the multiplex PCR, a mixture combining 60 forward primers for TCR Vbeta segments and 13 reverse primers for TCR Jbeta segments was used. A multiplex PCR assay on genomic DNA amplified the CDR3 region of rearranged TCR beta genes. The amplified TCR beta libraries were sequenced on the Illumina HiSeq System as 87-base-pair reads. The paper's processing steps were these. In a later analysis, around 80 million unique TCR beta chains were counted across the approximately 640 repertoires, and about 9.9 million of these chains were shared by at least two donors. A nearest-neighbor algorithm error-corrected the raw reads and collapsed the reads into unique sequences, merging closely related sequences to remove PCR and sequencing errors. V, D and J gene segments were assigned by aligning CDR3 sequences to IMGT reference sequences. Each retained sequence needed at least a six-nucleotide match to both a V gene segment and a J gene segment. A rearrangement was called productive if the CDR3 had no stop codons and remained in frame with V and J, and every other rearrangement was called non-productive. Following IMGT convention, CDR3 was defined as the stretch from the second conserved V-encoded cysteine to the conserved J-encoded phenylalanine. Sequences without an unambiguous match to a single V gene segment were excluded from the earlier analysis of several hundred of the donors. In an earlier analysis of 587 of the donors, V segments were called functional above 56.7% productive rearrangements and were called segregating when the between-donor standard deviation exceeded 5%. A statistical classification framework was developed to diagnose cytomegalovirus status using the catalog of TCR beta chain sequences. In a later analysis, V and J genes were assigned by comparing TCR nucleotide sequences against IMGT/GENE-DB human TR gene sequences. Using the TCRdist pipeline, a later analysis assigned CDR3 sequences along with most-parsimonious VDJ recombination scenarios. In a later analysis, each TCR beta chain was defined by its CDR3 amino acid sequence together with its V-gene family, and reads without a unique V-gene family were excluded. As a way to deal with suspected cross-contamination and a sequencing artifact, a later analysis dropped approximately 570 nucleotide sequences that were highly shared and had low generation probability. A later analysis calculated a clonal expansion index for each public chain from normalized within-repertoire ranks of inferred template counts. Generation probabilities in a later analysis came from a VDJ recombination model fitted to out-of-frame rearrangements, and those results were checked against IGoR. In a later analysis, hypergeometric tests were used to score TCR-TCR, TCR-HLA and TCR-CMV co-occurrence, with a repertoire-size bias correction applied to TCR pairs. In a later analysis, false discovery rates were estimated by permuting HLA or CMV assignments 20 times. A later analysis grouped co-occurring TCRs with DBSCAN, adding TCRdist sequence similarity when clustering within HLA-allele-positive subsets. Co-occurrence clustering excluded repertoires with fewer than 30,000 or more than 120,000 public chains, plus five with anomalous nucleotide sharing. The source is immuneACCESS, and TCRdb retained only in-frame sequences with V and J called. Part of the clones is not carried over; for the studies checked, unresolved V genes explain less than half of this, and the remainder is unexplained. Clonal size and the V and J genes are those of that table, whereas D and trimming came from the DNA. For this sample there are some 90,000 clones; roughly two thirds appear just once. In total, the top ten clones hold roughly 2.5% of the sample.

As to this clone: Its antigen target is currently unknown. It has no much larger one-base neighbor in the sample; base qualities were not kept.

Sequenced input: PBMCs. This receptor was taken from a man aged 50-59 years in good health and CMV-seronegative. Here the chain combines TRBV12-5 and TRBJ1-1, with no confidently assigned D gene. Here is the DNA: TGTGCTAGTGGTTTGGACGGGAGGAACACTGAAGCTTTCTTT. It translates as CASGLDGRNTEAFF. The variable domain in full, with residues beyond the CDR3 obtained from the reference TRBV12-5 and TRBJ1-1 genes, is DARVTQTPRHKVTEMGQEVTMRCQPILGHNTVFWYRQTMMQGLELLAYFRNRAPLDDSGMPKDRFSAEMPDATLATLKIQPSEPRDSAVYFCASGLDGRNTEAFFGQGTRLTVV.